Shown below are 2 T cell receptor beta chains from a single sample sequenced in a study of T cell responses to AZD1222 COVID-19 vaccine. This table comes from immunoSEQ multiplex PCR, and its TCRdb copy is limited to in-frame clones, with some not included. The table records 100,000 to 150,000 clones, about nine tenths of them present only once. This specimen was peripheral blood, taken on day 0 of AZD1222 vaccination. Source of these receptors: an adult in good health.

V and J are TRBV28 and TRBJ2-1; a possible D gene is TRBD2 (5 bases). The CDR3 runs 18 residues. In germline, CDR1 is MDHEN, CDR2 SYDVKM. Trimming removed 2 bases at V and 0 bases at J, with 17 bases between. The CDR3 reads CASSLRSGVLSSYNEQFF. The CDR3 DNA sequence: TGTGCCAGCAGTTTAAGGTCCGGGGTCCTAAGCTCCTACAATGAGCAGTTCTTC.

The chain recombines TRBV28 with TRBJ1-1; perhaps TRBD1 as D (6 bases). V lost 5 bases, J lost 0 bases, and 13 bases lay in between. The CDR3 totals 15 residues. Germline CDR1 is MDHEN and CDR2 is SYDVKM. CDR3 amino acids: CASSTADRMNTEAFF. The CDR3 region has the DNA TGTGCCAGCAGTACCGCTGACAGGATGAACACTGAAGCTTTCTTT.